This TCR beta chain was sequenced for a study of blood T cell repertoires in COVID-19. Study as a whole: Samples taken during acute and convalescent COVID-19 were collected in the United States, Italy and Spain. T cells, B-cell-depleted T cells, or PBMCs supplied cDNA or gDNA.

Original methodology: Amplifying reference gene primers gave estimates of nucleated cell counts. Produced via immunoSEQ multiplex PCR; TCRdb's table is partial and in-frame only. V, J and clone size reflect that table, while D and trimming were determined from the DNA. This table has just under 150,000 clones, approximately 90% appearing once. In germline, CDR1 is GTSNPN, CDR2 SVGIG (reference sequence). The V and J ends lost 1 base and 3 bases respectively, with 22 bases between them. The CDR3 has 18 amino acids. This chain joins TRBV30 and TRBJ1-5; TRBD1 might be the D (5 bases). The source of this sequence is a human donor in a cohort sampled during active COVID-19. The sample consisted of peripheral blood. Here the CDR3 reads CAWSDPRVSQGLNQPQHF. Here the CDR3 DNA reads TGTGCCTGGAGTGATCCCAGGGTCTCCCAGGGACTCAATCAGCCCCAGCATTTT.